Given below is one T cell receptor (beta chain) in context. Its antigen remains unknown. V was clipped by 5 bases and J by 5 bases; unmatched bases: 11. The CDR3 is 15 amino acids. The germline V gene has CDR1 SEHNR and CDR2 FQNEAQ (reference sequence). The sample originates from a study of cytomegalovirus exposure and HLA in healthy donors. Notes on the study in general: When analyzed later, the rates of TCR association showed variation by HLA locus, with DRB1 the most and HLA-C the fewest. The majority of CMV-associated TCR beta chains were reported as apparently HLA-restricted in a later analysis. Earlier results showed most TCR beta V segments being productive about 90% or about 30% of the time.

The study ran its PCR with 60 Vbeta and 13 Jbeta primers. Sequencing used immunoSEQ multiplex PCR; TCRdb keeps in-frame clones, though not all of them. Seen here are around 170,000 clones, about 79% observed once, and the top ten hold about 1.6%. Sequencing was carried out using PBMCs. This chain links TRBV7-9 with TRBJ1-1; TRBD1 aligns across 7 bases. The receptor was derived from a man aged 18 to 30 in good health and CMV-seronegative. The CDR3 sequence is CASSASTGVATEAFF. CDR3 sequence (DNA): TGTGCCAGCAGCGCCTCTACAGGGGTAGCAACTGAAGCTTTCTTT.